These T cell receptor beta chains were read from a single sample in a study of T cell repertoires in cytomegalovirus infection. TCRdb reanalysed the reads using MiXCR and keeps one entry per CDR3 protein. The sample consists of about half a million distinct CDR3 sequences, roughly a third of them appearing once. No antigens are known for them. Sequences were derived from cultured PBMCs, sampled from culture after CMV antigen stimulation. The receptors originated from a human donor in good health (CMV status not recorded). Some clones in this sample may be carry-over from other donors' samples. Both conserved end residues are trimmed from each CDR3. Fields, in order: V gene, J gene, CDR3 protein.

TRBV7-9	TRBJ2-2	ASRKEIGATGELF
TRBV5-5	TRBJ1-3	ASSLAVGGSGNTIY
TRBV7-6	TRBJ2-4	ASSLLDPVLKNIQY
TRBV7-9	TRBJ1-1	ASIHSRREEAF
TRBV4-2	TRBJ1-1	ASSQEGQGSGAF
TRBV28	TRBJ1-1	ASSRGGYGTEAF
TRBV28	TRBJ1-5	ASNSLGEPQH
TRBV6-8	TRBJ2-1	ASSYTGTGLNEQF
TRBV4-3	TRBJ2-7	ASSQDWPGGYEQY
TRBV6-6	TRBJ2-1	ASSRLAGEQF